A single sample is the source of the 24 T cell receptor beta chains below, sequenced in a study of T cell responses to AZD1222 COVID-19 vaccine (dated by TCRdb to about 2021). The library relied on the immunoSEQ multiplex PCR assay. Here the immuneACCESS table is served through TCRdb, limited to in-frame sequences with V and J called. Missing clones are a known gap in these copies; in checked studies unresolved V genes cover under half, and the rest lacks a known reason. The sample includes about 120,000 clones, with roughly 90% observed a single time. Clones ranked in the top ten supply 2% to 3% of the sample. The meaning of the sample's time point label: about 28 days (+/-7) after the second vaccine dose. Sequenced material: peripheral blood, taken 28 days after the second AZD1222 dose. Receptors originate from an adult who received the AZD1222 COVID-19 vaccine.

The V call is TRBV6-6, the J call TRBJ2-6; maybe TRBD1 (5 bases). Per germline, CDR1 MNHNY and CDR2 SVGAGI (reference sequence). V lost 7 bases to trimming and J lost 2 bases, with 12 bases between them. The CDR3 is 15 residues long. The CDR3 sequence: CASNPQGAGANVLTF. The CDR3 nucleotides are TGTGCCAGCAACCCTCAGGGTGCTGGGGCCAACGTCCTGACTTTC.

The rearrangement links TRBV7-2 to TRBJ1-3, with D uncertain. From germline, CDR1 is SGHTA and CDR2 FQGNSA. Trimming left V 6 bases short and J 2 bases short, with 8 bases between. This CDR3 has 13 residues. The CDR3: CASRKEAGNTIYF. CDR3 nucleotide sequence: TGTGCCAGCAGAAAGGAAGCTGGAAACACCATATATTTT.

The chain has TRBV6-5 and TRBJ1-5; a possible D gene is TRBD1 (6 bases). Germline lookup yields CDR1 MNHEY and CDR2 SVGAGI. Trimming removed 7 bases at V and 5 bases at J, with 15 bases between. There are 14 residues in the CDR3. CDR3 in DNA: TGTGCCAGCACAGGGGAGTTGGCGTATCAGCCCCAGCATTTT. Its translation is CASTGELAYQPQHF.

This rearrangement joins TRBV7-3 to TRBJ1-2; 8 nucleotides align to TRBD1. The ends lost 1 base at V and 8 bases at J; junction bases unmatched: 9. This CDR3 contains 15 residues. The germline CDR1 and CDR2 sequences are SGHTA and FQGTGA. The chain's CDR3 is CASSLKGGQGGGYTF. The DNA of the CDR3 is TGTGCCAGCAGCTTAAAGGGCGGACAGGGCGGCGGCTACACCTTC.

This chain joins TRBV18 and TRBJ2-7; no clear D. Germline V gene sequence: CDR1 KGHSH, CDR2 LQKENI. V was cut by 2 bases and J by 4 bases, with 6 bases left in between. The CDR3 sequence is 12 residues long. CDR3 in DNA: TGTGCCAGCTCACCAGGCCGGTACGAGCAGTACTTC. Translated: CASSPGRYEQYF.

The V and J genes are TRBV19 and TRBJ2-1, with a possible D match to TRBD1 (6 bases). This CDR3 region has 16 residues. V was trimmed by 5 bases and J by 0 bases, leaving 14 bases between them. Germline assignment: CDR1 LNHDA and CDR2 SQIVND (reference sequence). CDR3 amino acids: CASSPRGFISYNEQFF. The CDR3 nucleotides read TGTGCCAGTAGTCCGAGGGGGTTTATCTCCTACAATGAGCAGTTCTTC.

This chain connects TRBV24-1 to TRBJ1-1; D is perhaps TRBD1 (5 bases). V lost 5 bases and J 5 bases, leaving 14 bases between the germline ends. The CDR3 is 14 residues long. CDR1 is KGHDR and CDR2 is SFDVKD in the germline V gene. CDR3 amino acids: CATSGSGDMTEAFF. DNA of the CDR3: TGTGCCACCAGTGGCTCGGGGGATATGACTGAAGCTTTCTTT.

The rearrangement joins TRBV3-1 (or the pseudogene TRBV3-2) to TRBJ1-6; D call uncertain. The CDR3 is 17 amino acids. V was clipped by 0 bases and J by 6 bases, with 15 bases between them. Germline CDR1 reads LGHDT; CDR2 reads YNNKEL (reference sequence). The CDR3 DNA reads as TGTGCCAGCAGCCAAGATCTGGGAGCGGGGAGTAATTCACCCCTCCACTTT. It yields the protein CASSQDLGAGSNSPLHF.

The rearrangement links TRBV11-2 to TRBJ1-4, with 7 bases that match TRBD1. Germline assignment: CDR1 SGHAT and CDR2 FQNNGV. V trimming: 1 base; J trimming: 7 bases; junction bases outside the gene matches: 9. The CDR3 contains 16 residues. The DNA of the CDR3 is TGTGCCAGCAGCTTAGGTGCCAGGGGGAGGGGTGAAAAACTGTTTTTT. As protein: CASSLGARGRGEKLFF. Filled out from reference TRBV11-2 and TRBJ1-4, the complete variable domain reads EAGVAQSPRYKIIEKRQSVAFWCNPISGHATLYWYQQILGQGPKLLIQFQNNGVVDDSQLPKDRFSAERLKGVDSTLKIQPAKLEDSAVYLCASSLGARGRGEKLFFGSGTQLSVL.

The genes are TRBV30 and TRBJ1-3; 7 bases align to TRBD1. The V gene's germline CDR1 is GTSNPN and CDR2 SVGIG (reference sequence). With V trimmed by 4 bases and J by 2 bases, 5 bases remained unmatched. The CDR3 totals 14 residues. CDR3 nucleotides: TGTGCCTGGATGCCCAGGGGGACTGGAAACACCATATATTTT. Its translation: CAWMPRGTGNTIYF.

This clone appeared a few times. The chain joins TRBV27 to TRBJ2-5; the D gene could be TRBD1 or TRBD2 (7 bases each). The germline CDR1 and CDR2 sequences are MNHEY and SMNVEV (reference sequence). Deletions cut 7 bases from V and 4 bases from J, with 13 bases between. The CDR3 covers 13 residues. CDR3 sequence: CASIQGGGETQYF. CDR3 in DNA: TGTGCCAGCATCCAGGGGGGGGGAGAGACCCAGTACTTC.

This clone has more than one count but fewer than ten. The V and J genes are TRBV4-1 and TRBJ1-1; D gene unclear. The V gene's germline CDR1 is MGHRA and CDR2 YSYEKL. The CDR3 is 20 residues long. With 0 bases removed from V and 0 bases from J, the gap between germline ends came to 23 bases. CDR3 loop: CASSQDLKPRVPTVNTEAFF. The CDR3 DNA sequence: TGCGCCAGCAGCCAAGATCTGAAGCCTAGGGTCCCTACCGTGAACACTGAAGCTTTCTTT.

This clone was seen a single time. This rearrangement joins TRBV7-9 to TRBJ2-2; D possibly matches TRBD1 or TRBD2 (5 bases each). The CDR3 has 16 amino acids. V was trimmed by 4 bases and J by 2 bases, leaving 14 bases between them. Germline values: CDR1 SEHNR, CDR2 FQNEAQ (reference sequence). The CDR3 DNA follows: TGTGCCAGCAGCTCCGGGGCCGGTGGAAACACCGGGGAGCTGTTTTTT. This codes for CASSSGAGGNTGELFF.

V usage is TRBV7-3 and J usage is TRBJ2-1, with 10 bases fitting TRBD2. Germline CDR1 SGHTA, CDR2 FQGTGA. The trim removed 2 bases at V and 1 base at J, leaving 8 bases unmatched. This CDR3 comprises 18 residues. The CDR3 here is CASSLRSSGGGSYNEQFF. In nucleotides, the CDR3 is TGTGCCAGCAGCTTACGATCTAGCGGGGGAGGGTCCTACAATGAGCAGTTCTTC.

The chain recombines TRBV24-1 with TRBJ1-1; tentative D call: TRBD1 (5 bases). Between the trimmed V and J ends, which lost 7 bases and 2 bases, there was a span of 10 bases. Germline values: CDR1 KGHDR, CDR2 SFDVKD. The length of the CDR3 is 13 residues. Written as DNA, the CDR3 is TGTGCCACCAGAGGGGACGGCAACACTGAAGCTTTCTTT. This gives the protein CATRGDGNTEAFF.

The V gene is TRBV3-1 (or the pseudogene TRBV3-2), the J gene TRBJ1-1; 9 positions match TRBD1. The germline V gene encodes CDR1 LGHDT and CDR2 YNNKEL (reference sequence). CDR3 length: 14 amino acids. V shed 4 bases, J shed 5 bases, and the junction held 5 bases outside the gene matches. CDR3 protein: CASSPLGTGTEAFF. The CDR3 region has the DNA TGTGCCAGCAGCCCCCTCGGGACAGGGACTGAAGCTTTCTTT.

The V gene is TRBV7-2, the J gene TRBJ1-4; D not certain. Per the germline V gene, CDR1 is SGHTA and CDR2 is FQGNSA. V gave up 6 bases and J gave up 8 bases, with 16 bases separating them. The CDR3 is made up of 14 amino acids. In DNA, the CDR3 is TGTGCCAGCAGTACCTTAGGTTTAAGAGAAAAACTGTTTTTT. This codes for CASSTLGLREKLFF.

This clone was observed a single time. The rearrangement uses TRBV5-8 and TRBJ2-7; D perhaps matches TRBD2 (5 bases). V shed 4 bases and J shed 7 bases, with 21 bases lying between them. Per germline, CDR1 SGHTS and CDR2 YDEGEE. The CDR3 is 15 amino acids. The CDR3 DNA reads TGTGCCAGCAGCAGACCCGGGATAGTTTATGGAGAGCAGTACTTC. This translates into CASSRPGIVYGEQYF.

The J gene is TRBJ1-6, the V gene TRBV6-2 or TRBV6-3; 10 nucleotides align to TRBD1. Germline V gene data show CDR1 as MNHEY and CDR2 as SVGEGT. CDR3 length equals 16 residues. V was clipped by 4 bases and J by 9 bases; unmatched bases: 9. The CDR3 region is CASSFGTGVRGSPLHF. The CDR3 coding sequence is TGTGCCAGCAGTTTTGGGACAGGGGTAAGGGGTTCACCCCTCCACTTT.

This clone has a handful of counts. The V call is TRBV7-2, the J call TRBJ1-2; unclear D gene. Germline-derived CDR1 and CDR2 are SGHTA and FQGNSA. Trimming pared 5 bases from V and 0 bases from J, leaving 16 bases between. There are 16 residues in the CDR3. CDR3 sequence (DNA): TGTGCCAGCAGCCCGAATGGACGGAGCTCTAACTATGGCTACACCTTC. Translated: CASSPNGRSSNYGYTF.

A word on this clone: Other DNA sequences in the same sample also yield this CDR3. This chain uses TRBV6-5 with TRBJ1-3; a possible D gene is TRBD1 (5 bases). Germline values: CDR1 MNHEY, CDR2 SVGAGI. CDR3 length: 15 amino acids. V lost 6 bases and J lost 0, with 12 bases in between. The CDR3 sequence: CASSLGGFSGNTIYF. CDR3 in DNA: TGTGCCAGCAGCCTTGGGGGGTTCTCTGGAAACACCATATATTTT.

The chain couples TRBV30 to TRBJ1-3; D is undetermined. CDR3 length: 16 residues. Germline V gives CDR1 GTSNPN, CDR2 SVGIG (reference sequence). The V end was cut by 4 bases, the J end by 0 bases, with 16 bases between. In nucleotides, the CDR3 is TGTGCCTGGACACCCGAACCCTGGAGCTCTGGAAACACCATATATTTT. Its protein is CAWTPEPWSSGNTIYF.

V is TRBV5-6 and J is TRBJ1-2; D is unresolved. The germline V gene encodes CDR1 SGHDT and CDR2 YYEEEE. This CDR3 region has 11 residues. Trimming pared 2 bases from V and 12 bases from J, leaving 11 bases between. CDR3: CASSLGMADTF. CDR3 DNA sequence: TGTGCCAGCAGCTTAGGAATGGCGGACACCTTC.

The genes are TRBV6-1 and TRBJ1-2, with 10 bases fitting TRBD1. The V segment lost 3 bases and the J segment 9 bases; nucleotides outside the gene matches: 4. The germline CDR1 and CDR2 sequences are MNHNS and SASEGT. The CDR3 sequence is 13 residues long. The CDR3 DNA sequence: TGTGCCAGCAGTGATAGGGACAGGGGTAGCTACACCTTC. Protein: CASSDRDRGSYTF.